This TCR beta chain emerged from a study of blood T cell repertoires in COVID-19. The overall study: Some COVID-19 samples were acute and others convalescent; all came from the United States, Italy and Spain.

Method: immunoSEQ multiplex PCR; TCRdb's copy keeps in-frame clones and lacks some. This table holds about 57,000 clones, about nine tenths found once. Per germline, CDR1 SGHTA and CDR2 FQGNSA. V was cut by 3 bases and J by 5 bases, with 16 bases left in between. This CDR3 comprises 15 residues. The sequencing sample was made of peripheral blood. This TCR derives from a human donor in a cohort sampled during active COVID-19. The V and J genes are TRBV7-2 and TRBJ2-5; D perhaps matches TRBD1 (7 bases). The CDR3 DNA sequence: TGTGCCAGCAGCTTGAGCAGGGGGGTATCGGAGACCCAGTACTTC. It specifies CASSLSRGVSETQYF.